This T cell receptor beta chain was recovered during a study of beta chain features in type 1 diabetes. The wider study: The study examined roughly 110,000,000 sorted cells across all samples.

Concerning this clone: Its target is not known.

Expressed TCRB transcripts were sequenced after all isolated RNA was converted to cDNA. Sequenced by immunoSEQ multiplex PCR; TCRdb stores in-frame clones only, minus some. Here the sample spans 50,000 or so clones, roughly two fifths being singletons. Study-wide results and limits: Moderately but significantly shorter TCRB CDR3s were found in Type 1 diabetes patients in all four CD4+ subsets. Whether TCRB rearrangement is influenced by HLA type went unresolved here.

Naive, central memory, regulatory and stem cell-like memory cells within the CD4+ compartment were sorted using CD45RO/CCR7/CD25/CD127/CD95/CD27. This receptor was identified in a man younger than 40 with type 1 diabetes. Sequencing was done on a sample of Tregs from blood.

In DNA, the CDR3 is TGTGCCAGCAGGACAGACGGCTCCTACAATGAGCAGTTCTTC. This encodes CASRTDGSYNEQFF. The J gene is TRBJ2-1, the V gene TRBV2; possible D gene TRBD1, 5 bases. CDR1 and CDR2 from the germline V gene are SNHLY and FYNNEI. The V and J ends lost 6 bases and 0 bases respectively, with 9 bases between them. The length of the CDR3 is 14 residues.